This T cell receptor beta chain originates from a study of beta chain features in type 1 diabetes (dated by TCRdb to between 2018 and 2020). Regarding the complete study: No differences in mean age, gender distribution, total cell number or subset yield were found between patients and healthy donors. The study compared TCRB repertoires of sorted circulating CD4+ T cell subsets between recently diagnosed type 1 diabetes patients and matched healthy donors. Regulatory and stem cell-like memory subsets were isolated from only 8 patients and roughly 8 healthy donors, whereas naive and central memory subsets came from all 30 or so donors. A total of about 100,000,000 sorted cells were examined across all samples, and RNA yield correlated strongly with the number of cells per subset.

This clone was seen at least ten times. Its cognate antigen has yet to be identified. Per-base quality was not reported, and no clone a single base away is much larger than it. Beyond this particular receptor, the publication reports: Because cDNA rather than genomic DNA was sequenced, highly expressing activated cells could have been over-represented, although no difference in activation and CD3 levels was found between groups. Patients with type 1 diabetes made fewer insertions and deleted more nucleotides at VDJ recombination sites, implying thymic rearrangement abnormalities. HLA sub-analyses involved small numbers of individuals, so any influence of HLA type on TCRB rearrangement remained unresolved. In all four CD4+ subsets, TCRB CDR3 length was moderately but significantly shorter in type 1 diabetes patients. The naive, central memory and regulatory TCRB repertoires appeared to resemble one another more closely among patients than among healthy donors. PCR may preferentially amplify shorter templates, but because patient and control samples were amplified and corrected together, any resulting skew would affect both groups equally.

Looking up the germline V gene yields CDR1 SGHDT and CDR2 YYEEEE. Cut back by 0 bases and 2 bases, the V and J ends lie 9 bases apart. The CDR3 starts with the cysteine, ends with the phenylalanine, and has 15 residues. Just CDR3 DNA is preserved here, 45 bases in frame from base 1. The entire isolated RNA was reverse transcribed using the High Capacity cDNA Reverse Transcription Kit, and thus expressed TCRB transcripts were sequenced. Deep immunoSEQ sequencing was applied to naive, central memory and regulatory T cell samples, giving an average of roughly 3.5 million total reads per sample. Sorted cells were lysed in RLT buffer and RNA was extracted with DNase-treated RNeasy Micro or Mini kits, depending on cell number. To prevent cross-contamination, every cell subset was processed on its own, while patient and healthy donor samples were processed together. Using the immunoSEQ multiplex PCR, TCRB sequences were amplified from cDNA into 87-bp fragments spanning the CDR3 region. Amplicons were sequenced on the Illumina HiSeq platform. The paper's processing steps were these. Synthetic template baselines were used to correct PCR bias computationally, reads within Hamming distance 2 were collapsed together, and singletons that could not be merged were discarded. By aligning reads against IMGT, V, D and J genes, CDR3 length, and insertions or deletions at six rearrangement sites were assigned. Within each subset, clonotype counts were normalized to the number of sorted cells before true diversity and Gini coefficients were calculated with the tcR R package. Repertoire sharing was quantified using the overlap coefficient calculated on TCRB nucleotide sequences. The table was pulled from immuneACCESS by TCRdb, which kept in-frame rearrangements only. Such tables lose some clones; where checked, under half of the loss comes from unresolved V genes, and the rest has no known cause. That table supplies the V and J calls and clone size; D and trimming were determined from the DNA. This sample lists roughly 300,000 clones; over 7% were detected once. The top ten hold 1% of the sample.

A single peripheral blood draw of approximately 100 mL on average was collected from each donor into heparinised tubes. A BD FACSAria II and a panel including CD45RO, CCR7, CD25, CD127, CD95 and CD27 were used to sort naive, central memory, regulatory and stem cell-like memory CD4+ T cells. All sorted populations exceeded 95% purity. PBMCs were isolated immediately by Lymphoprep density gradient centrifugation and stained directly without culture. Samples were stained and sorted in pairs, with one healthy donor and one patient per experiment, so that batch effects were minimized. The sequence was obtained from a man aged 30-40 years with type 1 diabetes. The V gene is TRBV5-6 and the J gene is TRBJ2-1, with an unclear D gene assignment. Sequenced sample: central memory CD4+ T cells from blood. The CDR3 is CASSLGGLPYNEQFF. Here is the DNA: TGTGCCAGCAGCTTGGGTGGCTTGCCCTACAATGAGCAGTTCTTC. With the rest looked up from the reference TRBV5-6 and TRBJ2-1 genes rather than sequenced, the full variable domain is DAGVTQSPTHLIKTRGQQVTLRCSPKSGHDTVSWYQQALGQGPQFIFQYYEEEERQRGNFPDRFSGHQFPNYSSELNVNALLLGDSALYLCASSLGGLPYNEQFFGPGTRLTVL.